This passage covers 26 T cell receptor beta chains from one sample sequenced in a study of CD8 T cells in Susac syndrome. Random hexamers primed reverse transcription of 0.5 to 1 ug RNA. TCRdb reanalysed the immunoSEQ multiplex PCR reads using MiXCR and keeps one entry per CDR3 protein. This sample has 250,000 to 300,000 distinct CDR3 sequences; roughly 84% occur once, and the top ten carry over 0.1%. Source material: CD8+ T cells from PBMCs. The receptors stem from a human donor with multiple sclerosis.

The chain joins TRBV7-9 to TRBJ2-7; the match to TRBD1 covers 8 bases. Germline V gives CDR1 SEHNR, CDR2 FQNEAQ (reference sequence). The V segment lost 5 bases and the J segment 3 bases; nucleotides outside the gene matches: 9. The length of the CDR3 is 15 residues. CDR3 amino acids: CASSPVGTGDYEQYF. DNA for the CDR3: TGTGCCAGCAGCCCCGTAGGGACAGGAGACTACGAGCAGTACTTC.

The V and J genes are TRBV7-9 and TRBJ2-1; TRBD2 might be the D (6 bases). V was trimmed by 5 bases and J by 7 bases, leaving 18 bases between them. The germline V gene encodes CDR1 SEHNR and CDR2 FQNEAQ (reference sequence). The CDR3 runs to 15 residues. The CDR3, as DNA: TGTGCCAGCAGCCAACCGGGCCCTGGGGGGAATGAGCAGTTCTTC. Amino acids: CASSQPGPGGNEQFF.

This clonotype was observed once. The chain combines TRBV9 with TRBJ2-1; D possibly corresponds to TRBD2 (5 bases). This CDR3 has 17 residues. V lost 0 bases to trimming and J lost 2 bases, with 15 bases between them. Germline V gene data show CDR1 as SGDLS and CDR2 as YYNGEE. This CDR3 is CASSVDPRERAYNEQFF. The CDR3 region has the DNA TGTGCCAGCAGCGTAGATCCCAGAGAGAGGGCCTACAATGAGCAGTTCTTC.

This rearrangement joins TRBV7-2 to TRBJ1-2; D unclear. Per germline, CDR1 SGHTA and CDR2 FQGNSA. CDR3 length: 15 residues. V was trimmed by 6 bases and J by 7 bases, leaving 21 bases between them. CDR3 protein: CASSPGWLPWSGYTF. CDR3 coding DNA: TGTGCCAGCAGTCCCGGGTGGTTGCCCTGGAGTGGCTACACCTTC.

The chain carries TRBV6-1 and TRBJ2-2; D remains unclear. Germline assignment: CDR1 MNHNS and CDR2 SASEGT. This CDR3 has 14 residues. Deletions cut 5 bases from V and 7 bases from J, with 14 bases between. CDR3 residues: CASSFPPVGGELFF. DNA of the CDR3: TGTGCCAGCAGTTTTCCCCCGGTTGGCGGGGAGCTGTTTTTT.

The chain joins TRBV2 to TRBJ2-7; 13 bases fit TRBD2. The length of the CDR3 is 17 residues. Germline CDR1 SNHLY, CDR2 FYNNEI. V shed 3 bases, J shed 3 bases, and the junction held 8 bases outside the gene matches. The DNA for the CDR3 is TGTGCCAGCAGTGAGGACTCGGGACTAGCGGGGCTCTACGAGCAGTACTTC. Protein product: CASSEDSGLAGLYEQYF.

This chain links TRBV29-1 with TRBJ2-7, with D perhaps matching TRBD1 (5 bases). V dropped 4 bases and J dropped 3 bases, with 13 bases sitting between them. CDR3 length: 13 amino acids. Per germline, CDR1 SQVTM and CDR2 ANQGSEA. CDR3 nucleotides: TGCAGCGTTGGCAGGGCGATAAACTACGAGCAGTACTTC. Protein sequence: CSVGRAINYEQYF.

Here the CDR3 reads CASSLDLAGGPGGNEQFF. In nucleotides, the CDR3 is TGTGCCAGCAGTTTAGACCTAGCGGGAGGGCCAGGGGGGAATGAGCAGTTCTTC. J is TRBJ2-1 and V is TRBV12-3 or TRBV12-4; the match to TRBD2 covers 12 bases. Trimming at V came to 1 base and at J to 7 bases, leaving 11 bases not matched to a gene. The CDR3 totals 18 residues.

V usage is TRBV28 and J usage is TRBJ2-1, with D perhaps TRBD1 or TRBD2 (5 bases each). This CDR3 comprises 16 residues. The V end lost 4 bases, the J end lost 7 bases, and 20 bases lay between the germline ends. Germline lookup yields CDR1 MDHEN and CDR2 SYDVKM. The CDR3 nucleotides are TGTGCCAGCAGTTCCCTATGGGGGAGAGACGAAAATGAGCAGTTCTTC. The encoded protein is CASSSLWGRDENEQFF.

This clonotype was detected only once. J is TRBJ2-5 and V is TRBV14, with unresolved D. Trimming removed 2 bases from V and 5 bases from J, with 9 bases in between. Germline V gene lookup returns CDR1 SGHDN and CDR2 FVKESK. The CDR3 extends over 13 amino acids. The CDR3 bases are TGTGCCAGCAGCCAATCCACCGCGGAGACCCAGTACTTC. Translating it yields CASSQSTAETQYF.

J is TRBJ2-7 and V is TRBV14, with unresolved D. This CDR3 has 15 residues. V gave up 2 bases and J gave up 2 bases, with 13 bases separating them. The germline CDR1 and CDR2 sequences are SGHDN and FVKESK. CDR3 sequence (DNA): TGTGCCAGCAGCCAACTGCTGGACGGACCCTACGAGCAGTACTTC. Translated: CASSQLLDGPYEQYF. Full variable domain (remainder filled in from reference TRBV14 and TRBJ2-7): EAGVTQFPSHSVIEKGQTVTLRCDPISGHDNLYWYRRVMGKEIKFLLHFVKESKQDESGMPNNRFLAERTGGTYSTLKVQPAELEDSGVYFCASSQLLDGPYEQYFGPGTRLTVT.

The rearrangement links TRBV29-1 to TRBJ2-7; 11 bases line up with TRBD1. The CDR3 spans 12 residues. Germline V lookup: CDR1 SQVTM, CDR2 ANQGSEA. V shed 7 bases and J 6 bases; nucleotides not matched to a gene: 5. Written as DNA, the CDR3 is TGCAGCGCTAGGACAGGGGGCGCCGAGCAGTACTTC. Its protein is CSARTGGAEQYF.

As for this clonotype: Its ends do not fully match the called genes, so a read error is possible. The chain has TRBV27 and TRBJ1-5; D is perhaps TRBD1 (5 bases). Per the germline V gene, CDR1 is MNHEY and CDR2 is SMNVEV (reference sequence). The CDR3 consists of 15 residues. CDR3: CTSSLRWGGNQPQHF. The CDR3 DNA follows: TGTACCAGCAGTTTACGTTGGGGGGGCAATCAGCCCCAGCATTTT.

This chain connects TRBV27 to TRBJ2-1; D not resolved. Deletions cut 7 bases from V and 7 bases from J, with 14 bases between. CDR1 is MNHEY and CDR2 is SMNVEV in the germline V gene (reference sequence). The CDR3 has 13 residues. The CDR3 reads CASTRAGDNEQFF. The CDR3 region has the DNA TGTGCCAGCACCCGGGCTGGAGATAATGAGCAGTTCTTC.

The chain couples TRBV9 to TRBJ2-6; the match to TRBD1 covers 12 bases. Germline CDR1 is SGDLS and CDR2 is YYNGEE. The CDR3 has 16 residues. V lost 5 bases and J lost 2; bases outside the gene matches: 2. The CDR3 region is CASRGQGAPGANVLTF. Here the CDR3 DNA reads TGTGCCAGCAGGGGACAGGGGGCTCCTGGGGCCAACGTCCTGACTTTC.

This chain links TRBV5-6 with TRBJ1-1; D may be TRBD1 (6 bases). The CDR3 loop spans 15 amino acids. Trimming left V 0 bases short and J 1 base short, with 10 bases between. CDR1 is SGHDT, CDR2 YYEEEE, per germline. CDR3 coding DNA: TGTGCCAGCAGCTTGGGGGCAGGGGCGAACACTGAAGCTTTCTTT. It specifies CASSLGAGANTEAFF.

This clonotype was recorded once. The V gene is TRBV20-1, the J gene TRBJ2-5, with 7 bases aligning to TRBD2. The CDR3 loop spans 15 amino acids. CDR1 and CDR2 from the germline V gene are DFQATT and SNEGSKA (reference sequence). J was trimmed by 1 base and V by 1 base; bases with no gene match: 6. This chain's CDR3 is CSARGGSPLQETQYF. CDR3 in DNA: TGCAGTGCTAGAGGCGGGAGCCCTCTCCAAGAGACCCAGTACTTC.

This clonotype was seen more than once but under ten times. This chain connects TRBV6-1 to TRBJ2-7, with TRBD1 matching over 7 bases. Germline V lookup: CDR1 MNHNS, CDR2 SASEGT. The CDR3 has 15 residues. V gave up 3 bases and J gave up 4 bases; unmatched junction bases: 9. As DNA, the CDR3 is TGTGCCAGCAGTGATGACCGGGACAGCGGTTACGAGCAGTACTTC. Its protein is CASSDDRDSGYEQYF.

The chain joins TRBV29-1 to TRBJ2-7, with unresolved D. Deletions cut 6 bases from V and 4 bases from J, with 16 bases between. Germline assignment: CDR1 SQVTM and CDR2 ANQGSEA. The length of the CDR3 is 13 residues. The CDR3 sequence: CSVPVGPSYEQYF. As DNA, the CDR3 is TGCAGCGTACCAGTAGGCCCCTCGTACGAGCAGTACTTC.

This clonotype was seen a few times. V usage is TRBV24-1 and J usage is TRBJ1-5, with D possibly matching TRBD1 (5 bases). The germline V and J ends were trimmed by 0 bases and 5 bases, with 13 bases remaining between them. CDR1 is KGHDR and CDR2 is SFDVKD in the germline V gene. The CDR3 is made up of 16 amino acids. This CDR3 is CATSDLDSLNDQPQHF. The CDR3 DNA reads TGTGCCACCAGTGATTTGGACAGCCTTAACGATCAGCCCCAGCATTTT.

The table lists this clonotype with a few counts. The chain couples TRBV6-5 to TRBJ2-3, with 8 bases aligning to TRBD1. The CDR3 spans 16 residues. The germline V gene encodes CDR1 MNHEY and CDR2 SVGAGI. J lost 1 base, V lost 2 bases, and 5 bases had no gene match. The CDR3 bases are TGTGCCAGCAGTTACCAGGGGGCCTGGGGCACAGATACGCAGTATTTT. This codes for CASSYQGAWGTDTQYF.

The V and J genes are TRBV10-3 and TRBJ2-1; no clear D gene. Per the germline V gene, CDR1 is ENHRY and CDR2 is SYGVKD. The CDR3 extends over 11 amino acids. V lost 4 bases and J 8 bases, leaving 6 bases between the germline ends. CDR3 DNA sequence: TGTGCCATCAGTGTATACGATGAGCAGTTCTTC. This encodes CAISVYDEQFF.

The rearrangement uses TRBV19 and TRBJ1-5; 7 bases line up with TRBD1. V was clipped by 6 bases and J by 7 bases; unmatched bases: 12. The CDR3 is 15 residues long. Germline lookup yields CDR1 LNHDA and CDR2 SQIVND (reference sequence). CDR3 nucleotides: TGTGCCAGTAGGGACAGGTCGTCGGCGCGGCAGCCCCAGCATTTT. The encoded protein is CASRDRSSARQPQHF.

The chain employs TRBV11-1 and TRBJ2-7; D may be TRBD2 (6 bases). Trimming shortened V by 5 bases and J by 1 base, and 18 bases separated the two germline ends. The CDR3 extends over 16 amino acids. Germline-derived CDR1 and CDR2 are SGHAT and FQDESV (reference sequence). CDR3 DNA sequence: TGTGCCAGCAGCCCAAGCGGGTACAGGCCTTCCTACGAGCAGTACTTC. Translated: CASSPSGYRPSYEQYF. The full variable domain, rest sourced from reference TRBV11-1 and TRBJ2-7, is EAEVAQSPRYKITEKSQAVAFWCDPISGHATLYWYRQILGQGPELLVQFQDESVVDDSQLPKDRFSAERLKGVDSTLKIQPAELGDSAMYLCASSPSGYRPSYEQYFGPGTRLTVT.

The V gene is TRBV9, the J gene TRBJ2-5, with TRBD1 matching over 7 bases. The CDR3 length is 14 residues. The ends lost 2 bases at V and 4 bases at J; junction bases unmatched: 5. Germline V lookup: CDR1 SGDLS, CDR2 YYNGEE. CDR3 in amino acids: CASSVADRPETQYF. CDR3 coding DNA: TGTGCCAGCAGCGTGGCGGACAGGCCAGAGACCCAGTACTTC.

The DNA of the CDR3 is TGTGCCAGCAGCGTAGATGCGCGGAAATCCTACGAGCAGTACTTC. It translates to CASSVDARKSYEQYF. The chain couples TRBV9 to TRBJ2-7; no clear D gene. V lost 0 bases and J 1 base, leaving 11 bases between the germline ends. Germline CDR1 reads SGDLS; CDR2 reads YYNGEE. The CDR3 spans 15 residues.